The TCR beta chain described here comes from a study of blood T cell repertoires in COVID-19. The V gene end was trimmed by 2 bases and the J gene end by 3 bases; junction bases not matched to a gene: 13. This CDR3 contains 17 residues. Looked up from germline, CDR1 is LGHDT and CDR2 is YNNKEL (reference sequence). A Seattle source enrolled patients during active infection and followed them longitudinally. The authors' processing: The authors estimated nucleated cell counts from reference gene primer amplification. Measured with immunoSEQ multiplex PCR; TCRdb has only the in-frame clones, and not every one. That table supplies the V and J calls and clone size; D and trimming were determined from the DNA. The sample comprises a few hundred thousand clones, nearly 90% of which are singletons, and 2.1% rests with the top ten.

Sequences were obtained from peripheral blood. The clonotype originates from a woman aged 60-75 years with COVID-19, enrolled during active disease. The gene calls are TRBV3-1 (or the pseudogene TRBV3-2) and TRBJ2-7, with TRBD2 identical over 7 bases. The CDR3 sequence: CASSQRTLRGGIYEQYF. CDR3 sequence (DNA): TGTGCCAGCAGCCAAAGAACTCTTCGGGGAGGGATCTACGAGCAGTACTTC.